The next 6 T cell receptor beta chains were all read from a single sample in a study of T cells in localized non-small cell lung cancer. Only in-frame clones appear in the TCRdb table, and some are missing; sequencing was by immunoSEQ multiplex PCR. The sample comprises under 1,500 clones, 20% of which are singletons, and 15% to 20% rests with the top ten. Sample: normal lung tissue next to the tumor, taken before any cancer treatment. These receptors originate from a male donor aged 60 or older with stage I squamous cell lung carcinoma.

This clone is termed medium-sized. The chain combines TRBV6-8 with TRBJ2-5, with D tentatively TRBD1 or TRBD2 (6 bases each). Germline V gene sequence: CDR1 MNHGY, CDR2 SAAAGT. This CDR3 is 15 amino acids long. The germline V and J ends were trimmed by 5 bases and 0 bases, with 13 bases remaining between them. The CDR3 spells CASSPLGGDQETQYF. The CDR3 DNA reads as TGTGCCAGCAGTCCCCTGGGGGGCGACCAAGAGACCCAGTACTTC.

V is TRBV6-8 and J is TRBJ1-5; 10 bases line up with TRBD1. J gave up 6 bases and V 5 bases, and 16 bases lay outside the gene matches. Germline CDR1 reads MNHGY; CDR2 reads SAAAGT. There are 18 residues in the CDR3. The CDR3 DNA is TGTGCCAGCAGTGACCTGACAGGGGGCGGGAGGGGAGGTCAGCCCCAGCATTTT. This sequence encodes CASSDLTGGGRGGQPQHF.

This clone was recorded a few times. The chain combines TRBV9 with TRBJ1-3, with 8 bases lining up with TRBD1. The CDR3 has 17 residues. V gave up 4 bases and J gave up 3 bases; unmatched junction bases: 12. From germline, CDR1 is SGDLS and CDR2 YYNGEE. The CDR3: CASSYIGDRGNGNTIYF. The CDR3 DNA reads TGTGCCAGCAGCTACATCGGCGACAGGGGTAATGGAAACACCATATATTTT.

This clone ranks as hyperexpanded. The chain has TRBV6-8 and TRBJ2-5, with TRBD2 identical over 10 bases. Germline V CDR1 and CDR2: MNHGY, SAAAGT. This CDR3 region has 17 residues. V lost 6 bases and J lost 6; bases outside the gene matches: 16. The CDR3 loop is CASSSFPSGRVKKTQYF. Written as DNA, the CDR3 is TGTGCCAGCAGCTCATTCCCAAGCGGGAGGGTTAAGAAGACCCAGTACTTC.

By share, this clone ranks as medium-sized. The V call is TRBV11-3, the J call TRBJ1-1; 12 positions agree with TRBD1. This CDR3 has 16 amino acids. J gave up 5 bases and V 5 bases, and 9 bases lay outside the gene matches. Germline V gene lookup returns CDR1 SGHNT and CDR2 YENEEA. DNA for the CDR3: TGTGCCAGCAGCCCCCAAGGGACAGGGGGCCGAACTGAAGCTTTCTTT. Translated: CASSPQGTGGRTEAFF.

This clone was picked up a small number of times. V is TRBV9 and J is TRBJ1-2; the D is unclear. The V gene's germline CDR1 is SGDLS and CDR2 YYNGEE. Trimming removed 5 bases at V and 1 base at J, with 12 bases between. The CDR3 covers 14 residues. The CDR3, as DNA: TGTGCCAGCAGTGATAGGACTCATAACTATGGCTACACCTTC. Its protein is CASSDRTHNYGYTF.